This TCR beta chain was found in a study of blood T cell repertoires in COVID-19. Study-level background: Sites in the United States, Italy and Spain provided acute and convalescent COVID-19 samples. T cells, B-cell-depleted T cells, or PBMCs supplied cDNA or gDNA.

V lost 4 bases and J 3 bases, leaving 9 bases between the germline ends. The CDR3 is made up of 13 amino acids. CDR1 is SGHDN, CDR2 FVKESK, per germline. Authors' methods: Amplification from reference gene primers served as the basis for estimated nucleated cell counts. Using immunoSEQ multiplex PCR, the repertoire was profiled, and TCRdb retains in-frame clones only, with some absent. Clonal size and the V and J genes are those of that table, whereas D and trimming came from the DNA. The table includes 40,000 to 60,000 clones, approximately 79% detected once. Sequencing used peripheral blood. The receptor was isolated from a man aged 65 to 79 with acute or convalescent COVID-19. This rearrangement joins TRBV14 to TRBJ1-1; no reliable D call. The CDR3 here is CASSPHMDTEAFF. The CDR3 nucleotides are TGTGCCAGCAGCCCCCACATGGACACTGAAGCTTTCTTT.